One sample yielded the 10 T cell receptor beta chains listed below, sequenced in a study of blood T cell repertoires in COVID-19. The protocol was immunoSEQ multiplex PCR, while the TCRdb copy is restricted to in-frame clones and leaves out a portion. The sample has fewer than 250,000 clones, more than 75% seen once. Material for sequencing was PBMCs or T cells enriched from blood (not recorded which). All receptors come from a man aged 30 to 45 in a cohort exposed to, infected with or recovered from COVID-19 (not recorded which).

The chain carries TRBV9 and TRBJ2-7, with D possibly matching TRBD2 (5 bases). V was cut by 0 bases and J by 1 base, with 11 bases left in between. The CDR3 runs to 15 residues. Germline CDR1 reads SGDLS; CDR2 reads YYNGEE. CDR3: CASSVAGTDSYEQYF. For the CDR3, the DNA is TGTGCCAGCAGCGTAGCGGGAACTGATTCCTACGAGCAGTACTTC.

Here the CDR3 reads CASSLGNRDNEQFF. In DNA, the CDR3 is TGTGCCAGCAGCTTGGGGAACAGGGACAATGAGCAGTTCTTC. V is TRBV13 and J is TRBJ2-1; TRBD1 might be the D (6 bases). The CDR3 length is 14 residues. CDR1 and CDR2 from the germline V gene are PRHDT and FYEKMQ (reference sequence). The germline V and J ends were trimmed by 3 bases and 5 bases, with 11 bases remaining between them.

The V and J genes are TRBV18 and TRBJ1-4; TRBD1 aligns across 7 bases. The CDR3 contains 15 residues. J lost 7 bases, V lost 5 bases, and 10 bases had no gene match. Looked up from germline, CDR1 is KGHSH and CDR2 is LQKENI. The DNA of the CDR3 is TGTGCCAGCTCATCCGACAGGGCCCCGGCTGAAAAACTGTTTTTT. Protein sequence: CASSSDRAPAEKLFF.

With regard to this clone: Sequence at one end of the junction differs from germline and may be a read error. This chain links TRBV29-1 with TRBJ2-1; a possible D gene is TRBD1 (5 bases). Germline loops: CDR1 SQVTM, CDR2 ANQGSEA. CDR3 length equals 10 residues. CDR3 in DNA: TGCAGCGGTGAAAACAGGGAGCAGTTCTTC. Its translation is CSGENREQFF.

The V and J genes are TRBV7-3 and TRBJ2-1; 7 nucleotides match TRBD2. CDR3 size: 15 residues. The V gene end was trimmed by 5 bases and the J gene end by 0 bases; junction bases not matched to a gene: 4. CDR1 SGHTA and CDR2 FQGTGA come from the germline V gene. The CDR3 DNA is TGTGCCAGCAGCCCGCAGCGGGGCTCCTACAATGAGCAGTTCTTC. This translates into CASSPQRGSYNEQFF.

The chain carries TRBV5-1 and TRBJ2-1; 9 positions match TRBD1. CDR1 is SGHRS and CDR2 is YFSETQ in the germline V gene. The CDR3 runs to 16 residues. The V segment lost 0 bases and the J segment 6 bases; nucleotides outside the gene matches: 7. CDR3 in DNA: TGCGCCAGCAGCTTGGTGAGTGGGACAGGGAGCAATGAGCAGTTCTTC. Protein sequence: CASSLVSGTGSNEQFF.

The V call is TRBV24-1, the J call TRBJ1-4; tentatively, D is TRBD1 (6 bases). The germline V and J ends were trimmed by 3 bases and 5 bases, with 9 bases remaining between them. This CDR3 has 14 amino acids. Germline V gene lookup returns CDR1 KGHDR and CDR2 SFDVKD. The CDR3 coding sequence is TGTGCCACCAGTGATGGACAGTTAAATGAAAAACTGTTTTTT. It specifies CATSDGQLNEKLFF.

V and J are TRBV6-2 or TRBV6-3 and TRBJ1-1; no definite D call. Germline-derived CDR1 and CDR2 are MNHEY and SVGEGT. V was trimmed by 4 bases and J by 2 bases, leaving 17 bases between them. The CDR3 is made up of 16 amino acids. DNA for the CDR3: TGTGCCAGCAGTTCTAAGAAGGGAGTGGGAAACACTGAAGCTTTCTTT. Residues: CASSSKKGVGNTEAFF.

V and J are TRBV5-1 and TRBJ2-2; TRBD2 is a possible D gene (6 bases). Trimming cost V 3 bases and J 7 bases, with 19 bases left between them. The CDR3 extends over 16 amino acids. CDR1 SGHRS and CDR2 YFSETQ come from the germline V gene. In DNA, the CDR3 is TGCGCCAGCAGCTCGGAGGGACCAGGGTTCGGCGGGGAGCTGTTTTTT. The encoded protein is CASSSEGPGFGGELFF. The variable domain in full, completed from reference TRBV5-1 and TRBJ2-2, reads KAGVTQTPRYLIKTRGQQVTLSCSPISGHRSVSWYQQTPGQGLQFLFEYFSETQRNKGNFPGRFSGRQFSNSRSEMNVSTLELGDSALYLCASSSEGPGFGGELFFGEGSRLTVL.

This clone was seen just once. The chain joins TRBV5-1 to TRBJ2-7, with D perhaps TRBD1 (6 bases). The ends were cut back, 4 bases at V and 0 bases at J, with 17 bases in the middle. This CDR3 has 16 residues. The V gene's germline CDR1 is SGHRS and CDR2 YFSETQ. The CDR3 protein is CASSPQGFPLSYEQYF. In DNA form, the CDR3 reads TGCGCCAGCAGCCCACAGGGTTTCCCCCTCTCCTACGAGCAGTACTTC.